Following are 20 T cell receptor beta chains from one sample sequenced in a study of T cells in Graves' hyperthyroidism and ophthalmopathy. The investigators amplified TCR beta CDR3 regions from RNA transcripts. First-round RT-PCR with HTBI primers amplified the TCR CDR3 region. In TCRdb, the multiplex PCR reads were re-called with MiXCR into one record per CDR3 protein. The sample includes roughly 710,000 distinct CDR3 sequences, about a third seen only once; the top ten take around a third. The sequencing sample was made of blood. These receptors came from a woman aged 40 to 49 with Graves' hyperthyroidism.

This clonotype showed up many times. Relative to the germline gene, one junction end is altered; a read error may explain this. The chain is built from TRBV11-3 and TRBJ1-1; 7 bases line up with TRBD1. Germline-derived CDR1 and CDR2 are SGHNT and YENEEA. The CDR3 consists of 14 residues. The CDR3 DNA is TGTGCCAGCAGCCCAGGGACAGAACGCACTAAAGCTTTCTTT. This gives the protein CASSPGTERTKAFF.

This clonotype was seen only a few times. V and J are TRBV14 and TRBJ1-2; no clear D. CDR1 is SGHDN and CDR2 is FVKESK in the germline V gene. The length of the CDR3 is 15 residues. The germline V and J ends were trimmed by 1 base and 4 bases, with 13 bases remaining between them. For the CDR3, the DNA is TGTGCCAGCAGCCAAGGTTTGTTTGCCACCTATGGCTACACCTTC. Amino acid sequence: CASSQGLFATYGYTF. Drawing the rest from reference TRBV14 and TRBJ1-2, the complete variable domain is EAGVTQFPSHSVIEKGQTVTLRCDPISGHDNLYWYRRVMGKEIKFLLHFVKESKQDESGMPNNRFLAERTGGTYSTLKVQPAELEDSGVYFCASSQGLFATYGYTFGSGTRLTVV.

This clonotype was counted only a few times. The V gene is TRBV2, the J gene TRBJ1-2, with D maybe TRBD1 (6 bases). Trimming cost V 8 bases and J 2 bases, with 15 bases left between them. The CDR3 runs to 14 residues. Germline assignment: CDR1 SNHLY and CDR2 FYNNEI. CDR3 coding DNA: TGTGCCAGCCGGCGACAGGTCCAAAACTATGGCTACACCTTC. Residues: CASRRQVQNYGYTF.

This chain joins TRBV6-1 and TRBJ1-5; D ambiguous. V lost 6 bases to trimming and J lost 6 bases, with 18 bases between them. In germline, CDR1 is MNHNS, CDR2 SASEGT. The CDR3 runs to 15 residues. CDR3 coding DNA: TGTGCCAGCAGCGTTGTTGGGCAGGAGGGTCAGCCCCAGCATTTT. It codes for CASSVVGQEGQPQHF.

The CDR3, as DNA: TGTGCCAGCAGCTTAAAGTCGGGCCTAGCGGGGTCGAATGAGCAGTTCTTC. Translation: CASSLKSGLAGSNEQFF. J is TRBJ2-7 and V is TRBV7-9, with 9 bases lining up with TRBD2. The J call could be wrong; TRBJ2-1 is a better fit for the DNA end. From germline, CDR1 is SEHNR and CDR2 FQNEAQ (reference sequence). The CDR3 covers 17 residues.

The J gene is TRBJ1-5, the V gene TRBV15; D remains ambiguous. V lost 7 bases, J lost 2 bases, and 9 bases lay in between. CDR1 is LNHNV and CDR2 is YYDKDF in the germline V gene (reference sequence). The CDR3 contains 13 residues. The DNA of the CDR3 is TGTGCCACCACGATGTGGGGCAATCAGCCCCAGCATTTT. It encodes CATTMWGNQPQHF.

This clonotype was seen a handful of times. This chain links TRBV6-1 with TRBJ2-5, with D tentatively TRBD1 (5 bases). Looked up from germline, CDR1 is MNHNS and CDR2 is SASEGT. Between the trimmed V and J ends, which lost 4 bases and 8 bases, there was a span of 11 bases. The CDR3 totals 12 residues. The CDR3 region has the DNA TGTGCCAGCAGTGCCAGGGTTTATACCCAGTACTTC. Translating it yields CASSARVYTQYF.

This rearrangement joins TRBV7-2 to TRBJ1-5; D not certain. This CDR3 is 14 amino acids long. The ends were cut back, 2 bases at V and 5 bases at J, with 10 bases in the middle. Germline V gene sequence: CDR1 SGHTA, CDR2 FQGNSA. CDR3 region: CASSLTGRHQPQHF. In DNA, the CDR3 is TGTGCCAGCAGCTTAACCGGACGGCATCAGCCCCAGCATTTT. The full variable domain, rest sourced from reference TRBV7-2 and TRBJ1-5, is GAGVSQSPSNKVTEKGKDVELRCDPISGHTALYWYRQSLGQGLEFLIYFQGNSAPDKSGLPSDRFSAERTGGSVSTLTIQRTQQEDSAVYLCASSLTGRHQPQHFGDGTRLSIL.

This chain joins TRBV5-1 and TRBJ1-1; 9 bases agree with TRBD1. V lost 9 bases, J lost 3 bases, and 6 bases stayed unmatched. CDR1 SGHRS and CDR2 YFSETQ come from the germline V gene. The CDR3 runs to 13 residues. The CDR3: CATKTGGDTEAFF. In nucleotides, the CDR3 is TGCGCCACCAAGACAGGGGGAGACACTGAAGCTTTCTTT.

This chain links TRBV6-1 with TRBJ2-5; TRBD1 might be the D (5 bases). This CDR3 contains 14 residues. Germline V gene lookup returns CDR1 MNHNS and CDR2 SASEGT. The V end lost 5 bases, the J end lost 5 bases, and 15 bases lay between the germline ends. In DNA, the CDR3 is TGTGCCAGCAGTTACGTCGCAGGGAAGGAGACCCAGTACTTC. Translation: CASSYVAGKETQYF.

The genes are TRBV7-9 and TRBJ1-2; D might be TRBD1 (5 bases). This CDR3 spans 15 amino acids. Trimming stripped 5 bases from V and 4 bases from J, with 17 bases between. Germline CDR1 and CDR2: SEHNR and FQNEAQ (reference sequence). CDR3 sequence reads: CASSDTGSPFYGYTF. As DNA, the CDR3 is TGTGCCAGCAGCGATACAGGATCCCCTTTCTATGGCTACACCTTC.

This clonotype occurred a few times. The J gene is TRBJ2-7, the V gene TRBV7-9, with a possible D match to TRBD1 (6 bases). V gave up 5 bases and J gave up 1 base, with 12 bases separating them. CDR1 is SEHNR, CDR2 FQNEAQ, per germline (reference sequence). The CDR3 has 14 amino acids. The chain's CDR3 is CASSPYTGSYEQYF. The CDR3, as DNA: TGTGCCAGCAGCCCGTATACAGGGTCCTACGAGCAGTACTTC.

This clonotype occurred a few times. The genes are TRBV6-5 and TRBJ1-2, with a tentative D call TRBD1 (5 bases). The V and J ends lost 8 bases and 8 bases respectively, with 18 bases between them. Germline assignment: CDR1 MNHEY and CDR2 SVGAGI. CDR3 length: 13 amino acids. The CDR3 is CASQQGGGLGYTF. The CDR3 coding sequence is TGTGCCAGCCAGCAGGGCGGCGGACTGGGCTACACCTTC.

This clonotype was seen repeatedly, ten times or more. For the CDR3, the DNA is TGCAGTGCCTGGGACTTTAGGAACACTGAAGCTTTCTTT. It yields the protein CSAWDFRNTEAFF. J is TRBJ1-1 and V is TRBV20-1; D perhaps matches TRBD1 (5 bases). V was clipped by 6 bases and J by 1 base, with 12 bases between them. Germline loops: CDR1 DFQATT, CDR2 SNEGSKA (reference sequence). This CDR3 comprises 13 residues.

This clonotype turned up a few times. The CDR3 region is CSAGRNYEQYF. The CDR3 DNA is TGCAGTGCTGGGCGGAATTACGAGCAGTACTTC. V usage is TRBV20-1 and J usage is TRBJ2-7; D gene unclear. V was cut by 5 bases and J by 4 bases, with 9 bases left in between. The CDR3 has 11 amino acids. Germline V gene lookup returns CDR1 DFQATT and CDR2 SNEGSKA (reference sequence).

The chain is built from TRBV10-3 and TRBJ1-1, with 8 bases that match TRBD1. The germline gives CDR1 ENHRY, CDR2 SYGVKD. With V trimmed by 4 bases and J by 1 base, 2 bases remained unmatched. This CDR3 region has 14 residues. CDR3 protein: CAISGGQGNTEAFF. In DNA form, the CDR3 reads TGTGCCATCAGTGGCGGACAGGGGAACACTGAAGCTTTCTTT.

The gene calls are TRBV7-9 and TRBJ1-1; TRBD1 matches 8 bases. V gave up 1 base and J gave up 0 bases; unmatched junction bases: 13. The CDR3 spans 19 residues. From germline, CDR1 is SEHNR and CDR2 FQNEAQ (reference sequence). In DNA form, the CDR3 reads TGTGCCAGCAGCTTAGTGCTCCCCAGGCAGGGGGCCGTGAACACTGAAGCTTTCTTT. It specifies CASSLVLPRQGAVNTEAFF. The complete variable domain, with remaining parts taken from reference TRBV7-9 and TRBJ1-1, reads DTGVSQNPRHKITKRGQNVTFRCDPISEHNRLYWYRQTLGQGPEFLTYFQNEAQLEKSRLLSDRFSAERPKGSFSTLEIQRTEQGDSAMYLCASSLVLPRQGAVNTEAFFGQGTRLTVV.

The chain joins TRBV20-1 to TRBJ1-4; 8 bases match TRBD1. CDR1 DFQATT and CDR2 SNEGSKA come from the germline V gene (reference sequence). J was trimmed by 8 bases and V by 0 bases; bases with no gene match: 11. This CDR3 has 16 amino acids. DNA for the CDR3: TGCAGTGCTAGAGATCCGGAGTCAGGGGGCGGCGAAAAACTGTTTTTT. This codes for CSARDPESGGGEKLFF.

Turning to this clonotype: Since no conserved phenylalanine or tryptophan closes the CDR3, a read error is the likely cause. J is TRBJ1-2 and V is TRBV7-2; possibly TRBD1 for D (5 bases). Trimming shortened V by 3 bases and J by 0 bases, and 8 bases separated the two germline ends. Germline V gene lookup returns CDR1 SGHTA and CDR2 FQGNSA. The CDR3 has 14 residues. CDR3 in DNA: TGTGCCAGCAGCTTGGGGGGGTCTAACTATGGCTACACCCTC. Translated, it gives CASSLGGSNYGYTL.

The V gene is TRBV20-1, the J gene TRBJ2-7; D not certain. Trimming removed 5 bases from V and 0 bases from J, with 14 bases in between. Germline V CDR1 and CDR2: DFQATT, SNEGSKA (reference sequence). The length of the CDR3 is 14 residues. Written as DNA, the CDR3 is TGCAGTGCTTGGACGACCCAAAGCTCCTACGAGCAGTACTTC. This gives the protein CSAWTTQSSYEQYF.